Following are 32 T cell receptor beta chains from one sample sequenced in a study of shared clonotypes between healthy human individuals. Method: immunoSEQ multiplex PCR; TCRdb's copy keeps in-frame clones and lacks some. The repertoire has nearly 1,000,000 clones, 76% of them found once; the top ten carry roughly 1.5%. The material sequenced was memory CD4+ T cells sorted from blood. Subset reported: CD45RA-negative fraction. The receptors originated from a man aged 18-30 years in good health.

V usage is TRBV29-1 and J usage is TRBJ2-1; D uncertain. With 8 bases removed from V and 6 bases from J, the gap between germline ends came to 14 bases. Germline V lookup: CDR1 SQVTM, CDR2 ANQGSEA. There are 12 residues in the CDR3. CDR3 amino acids: CSIITTRNEQFF. CDR3 coding DNA: TGCAGCATTATAACTACCCGCAATGAGCAGTTCTTC.

The table lists this clone with a few counts. The chain couples TRBV13 to TRBJ2-7; TRBD2 matches 7 bases. V lost 0 bases to trimming and J lost 6 bases; unmatched junction nucleotides: 5. The CDR3 consists of 14 residues. Germline CDR1 and CDR2: PRHDT and FYEKMQ (reference sequence). In DNA, the CDR3 is TGTGCCAGCAGCTTAGGGCGGGGGACGGGCGAGCAGTACTTC. This sequence encodes CASSLGRGTGEQYF. The whole variable domain, remainder taken from reference TRBV13 and TRBJ2-7, is AAGVIQSPRHLIKEKRETATLKCYPIPRHDTVYWYQQGPGQDPQFLISFYEKMQSDKGSIPDRFSAQQFSDYHSELNMSSLELGDSALYFCASSLGRGTGEQYFGPGTRLTVT.

This clone has only a few counts. Other DNA sequences in this sample translate to the same CDR3. This rearrangement joins TRBV2 to TRBJ2-1; 9 bases map to TRBD2. V was pared by 5 bases and J by 4 bases, with 6 bases of the junction left unmatched. The CDR3 sequence is 15 residues long. Germline assignment: CDR1 SNHLY and CDR2 FYNNEI. The CDR3 nucleotides are TGTGCCAGCAGTACCGGGACTAGCTCTTACAATGAGCAGTTCTTC. Its translation is CASSTGTSSYNEQFF. Combining the CDR3 with reference TRBV2 and TRBJ2-1 gives the whole variable domain EPEVTQTPSHQVTQMGQEVILRCVPISNHLYFYWYRQILGQKVEFLVSFYNNEISEKSEIFDDQFSVERPDGSNFTLKIRSTKLEDSAMYFCASSTGTSSYNEQFFGPGTRLTVL.

The J gene is TRBJ1-6, the V gene TRBV7-2; the D gene is possibly TRBD1 (5 bases). Germline V lookup: CDR1 SGHTA, CDR2 FQGNSA. This CDR3 region has 13 residues. The V end was cut by 1 base, the J end by 14 bases, with 12 bases between. The CDR3 sequence: CASSLVGAAALHF. The DNA of the CDR3 is TGTGCCAGCAGCTTAGTAGGGGCAGCCGCCCTCCACTTT.

The rearrangement joins TRBV29-1 to TRBJ2-2; 8 nucleotides line up with TRBD1. Losses at the gene ends were 7 bases for V and 1 base for J; bases not matched to a gene: 2. Germline CDR1 reads SQVTM; CDR2 reads ANQGSEA. CDR3 length equals 13 residues. This CDR3 reads CSAGQGNTGELFF. Written as DNA, the CDR3 is TGCAGCGCTGGACAGGGGAACACCGGGGAGCTGTTTTTT.

This clone was found many times. The chain employs TRBV10-1 and TRBJ1-1; 8 bases fit TRBD1. Germline V gene data show CDR1 as WNHNN and CDR2 as SYGVQD (reference sequence). This CDR3 comprises 13 residues. After removal of 6 bases from V and 3 bases from J, the junction contained 3 bases not matched to a gene. The DNA for the CDR3 is TGCGCCAGCAGACTGGGACAGGACACTGAAGCTTTCTTT. This codes for CASRLGQDTEAFF.

J is TRBJ1-3 and V is TRBV2; no reliable D call. The CDR3 spans 16 residues. The germline V and J ends were trimmed by 8 bases and 0 bases, with 17 bases remaining between them. Germline V gene sequence: CDR1 SNHLY, CDR2 FYNNEI. The CDR3 bases are TGTGCCAGCGCCCTACAAGGGCAGTTCTCTGGAAACACCATATATTTT. This encodes CASALQGQFSGNTIYF.

This clone showed up just a few times. This rearrangement joins TRBV13 to TRBJ1-4, with 11 bases identical to TRBD1. The CDR3 covers 14 residues. Germline V gives CDR1 PRHDT, CDR2 FYEKMQ (reference sequence). With 2 bases clipped from V and 10 bases from J, the junction kept 3 bases outside the gene matches. CDR3 nucleotide sequence: TGTGCCAGCAGCTTAACGGGACAGGGGGGAAAACTGTTTTTT. Its protein product is CASSLTGQGGKLFF.

V is TRBV4-1 and J is TRBJ2-5; 8 bases match TRBD1. Looked up from germline, CDR1 is MGHRA and CDR2 is YSYEKL. Losses at the gene ends were 3 bases for V and 2 bases for J; bases not matched to a gene: 8. The CDR3 has 16 residues. CDR3 bases: TGCGCCAGCAGCCATCCGGGACAGGCGGGTCAAGAGACCCAGTACTTC. It is translated as CASSHPGQAGQETQYF.

V gene TRBV6-5 combines with J gene TRBJ2-7; tentative D call: TRBD2 (5 bases). The length of the CDR3 is 15 residues. V was clipped by 6 bases and J by 2 bases, with 17 bases between them. CDR1 MNHEY and CDR2 SVGAGI come from the germline V gene. CDR3 sequence: CASRIYRDYTYEQYF. For the CDR3, the DNA is TGTGCCAGCAGGATATACAGAGACTATACCTACGAGCAGTACTTC.

The chain links TRBV5-6 to TRBJ2-2; TRBD1 matches 7 bases. Germline V CDR1 and CDR2: SGHDT, YYEEEE. V shed 0 bases, J shed 4 bases, and the junction held 6 bases outside the gene matches. The CDR3 sequence is 16 residues long. The CDR3 loop is CASSLAGQGVTGELFF. The CDR3 DNA reads as TGTGCCAGCAGCTTGGCCGGCCAGGGGGTCACCGGGGAGCTGTTTTTT.

The chain employs TRBV15 and TRBJ2-3; 12 bases line up with TRBD2. The CDR3 length is 15 residues. V trimming: 4 bases; J trimming: 8 bases; junction bases outside the gene matches: 7. Germline lookup yields CDR1 LNHNV and CDR2 YYDKDF (reference sequence). This CDR3 is CATSTDLAGGPTQYF. DNA of the CDR3: TGTGCCACCAGCACCGATCTAGCGGGGGGGCCTACGCAGTATTTT.

The gene calls are TRBV14 and TRBJ1-6; D remains ambiguous. This CDR3 region has 18 residues. V was pared by 1 base and J by 0 bases, with 13 bases between. Germline V gene data show CDR1 as SGHDN and CDR2 as FVKESK. CDR3 amino acids: CASSQVDGVSSYNSPLHF. The CDR3 bases are TGTGCCAGCAGCCAAGTTGATGGAGTAAGCTCCTATAATTCACCCCTCCACTTT.

This clone has just a few counts. A clone one base away is much larger, so this may be a read error. The V gene is TRBV27, the J gene TRBJ2-2; no clear D gene. Trimming cost V 2 bases and J 1 base, with 5 bases left between them. The CDR3 extends over 14 amino acids. The germline gives CDR1 MNHEY, CDR2 SMNVEV (reference sequence). The CDR3 reads CASSLNRNTGELFF. The CDR3 coding sequence is TGTGCCAGCAGTTTAAACAGGAACACCGGGGAGCTGTTTTTT.

The CDR3 nucleotides are TGCGCCAGCAGCCAAGATCTATTAACGAACACTGAAGCTTTCTTT. It yields the protein CASSQDLLTNTEAFF. The rearrangement links TRBV4-3 to TRBJ1-1, with unresolved D. CDR1 and CDR2 (germline): LGHNA, YSLEER. With 0 bases removed from V and 1 base from J, the gap between germline ends came to 9 bases. The CDR3 totals 15 residues.

The rearrangement joins TRBV7-2 to TRBJ2-2; D gene ambiguous. The CDR3 consists of 13 residues. Germline V gives CDR1 SGHTA, CDR2 FQGNSA. V gave up 4 bases and J gave up 6 bases, with 9 bases separating them. As DNA, the CDR3 is TGTGCCAGCAGCTGGAACCCCGCCGGGGAGCTGTTTTTT. Its translation is CASSWNPAGELFF.

As concerns this clone: The sample has other DNA sequences that encode this CDR3 too. This chain connects TRBV25-1 to TRBJ2-7, with TRBD1 identical over 10 bases. Germline V gene sequence: CDR1 MGHDK, CDR2 SYGVNS. This CDR3 is built from 13 residues. V lost 8 bases to trimming and J lost 0 bases; unmatched junction nucleotides: 1. CDR3 sequence (DNA): TGTGCCAGCGGACAGGGGGGCTCCTACGAGCAGTACTTC. Amino acids: CASGQGGSYEQYF.

V usage is TRBV5-6 and J usage is TRBJ2-1; 9 bases fit TRBD1. The germline CDR1 and CDR2 sequences are SGHDT and YYEEEE. The CDR3 runs to 15 residues. With V trimmed by 2 bases and J by 7 bases, 7 bases remained unmatched. CDR3 sequence reads: CASSFKQGAVNEQFF. In DNA form, the CDR3 reads TGTGCCAGCAGCTTTAAACAGGGGGCCGTGAATGAGCAGTTCTTC.

This clone occurred once. At the DNA level, this CDR3 is encoded by other sequences in the same sample as well. The chain combines TRBV18 with TRBJ2-7; a weak D match, TRBD2 (5 bases). The CDR3 loop spans 13 amino acids. The ends were cut back, 0 bases at V and 4 bases at J, with 7 bases in the middle. Germline V gene sequence: CDR1 KGHSH, CDR2 LQKENI. The DNA of the CDR3 is TGTGCCAGCTCACCACCGGCGGGTTACGAGCAGTACTTC. Translation: CASSPPAGYEQYF.

The chain combines TRBV15 with TRBJ1-2, with 8 bases matching TRBD1. This CDR3 has 13 amino acids. CDR1 and CDR2 (germline): LNHNV, YYDKDF (reference sequence). The V segment lost 4 bases and the J segment 7 bases; nucleotides outside the gene matches: 5. The CDR3 is CATSILQGGGYTF. The CDR3 region has the DNA TGTGCCACCAGCATTTTACAGGGGGGTGGCTACACCTTC.

The rearrangement joins TRBV7-9 to TRBJ1-4; D not certain. This CDR3 is 15 amino acids long. CDR1 is SEHNR, CDR2 FQNEAQ, per germline (reference sequence). Trimming removed 4 bases at V and 5 bases at J, with 14 bases between. CDR3 loop: CASSYDYTVNEKLFF. The CDR3, as DNA: TGTGCCAGCAGCTATGACTACACGGTAAATGAAAAACTGTTTTTT.

The CDR3 sequence is CAISESQGQETQYF. The CDR3 nucleotides are TGTGCCATCAGTGAGTCCCAGGGACAAGAGACCCAGTACTTC. V usage is TRBV10-3 and J usage is TRBJ2-5, with TRBD1 as a possible D gene (5 bases). This CDR3 is 14 amino acids long. CDR1 and CDR2 from the germline V gene are ENHRY and SYGVKD. Trimming pared 0 bases from V and 2 bases from J, leaving 7 bases between.

The rearrangement joins TRBV2 to TRBJ1-4; D remains ambiguous. The V gene's germline CDR1 is SNHLY and CDR2 FYNNEI. The CDR3 has 13 amino acids. Trimming removed 1 base at V and 8 bases at J, with 8 bases between. In DNA, the CDR3 is TGTGCCAGCAGTGAAGTTCGGCTGGAAAAACTGTTTTTT. Protein product: CASSEVRLEKLFF.

The chain recombines TRBV9 with TRBJ1-6; D gene unclear. Between the trimmed V and J ends, which lost 0 bases and 5 bases, there was a span of 15 bases. The CDR3 is 17 residues long. Germline loops: CDR1 SGDLS, CDR2 YYNGEE. The CDR3 sequence is CASSVGGLGIDNSPLHF. CDR3 nucleotide sequence: TGTGCCAGCAGCGTAGGAGGACTGGGGATAGATAATTCACCCCTCCACTTT.

The table lists this clone with many counts. V and J are TRBV18 and TRBJ2-1, with 7 bases identical to TRBD1. J gave up 13 bases and V 5 bases, and 8 bases lay outside the gene matches. The germline V gene encodes CDR1 KGHSH and CDR2 LQKENI. This CDR3 is 12 amino acids long. The CDR3 protein is CASSGQEAEQFF. The CDR3 bases are TGTGCCAGCTCAGGACAGGAGGCGGAACAGTTCTTC.

This clone was seen more than once but under ten times. The chain carries TRBV11-2 and TRBJ2-3; 9 nucleotides line up with TRBD2. V lost 3 bases and J lost 0; bases outside the gene matches: 4. This CDR3 region has 16 residues. Germline CDR1 and CDR2: SGHAT and FQNNGV. Here the CDR3 DNA reads TGTGCCAGCAGCTTCACCACTAGCGGGAGCACAGATACGCAGTATTTT. It specifies CASSFTTSGSTDTQYF. Supplemented by reference TRBV11-2 and TRBJ2-3, the full variable domain reads EAGVAQSPRYKIIEKRQSVAFWCNPISGHATLYWYQQILGQGPKLLIQFQNNGVVDDSQLPKDRFSAERLKGVDSTLKIQPAKLEDSAVYLCASSFTTSGSTDTQYFGPGTRLTVL.

V usage is TRBV6-5 and J usage is TRBJ1-2; possibly TRBD1 for D (6 bases). Germline V gene lookup returns CDR1 MNHEY and CDR2 SVGAGI. The CDR3 totals 13 residues. V gave up 6 bases and J gave up 4 bases, with 12 bases separating them. The CDR3 DNA sequence: TGTGCCAGCAGACCCGACAGGCTCTATGGCTACACCTTC. Protein sequence: CASRPDRLYGYTF.

The gene calls are TRBV27 and TRBJ2-7; D is perhaps TRBD1 (5 bases). Germline CDR1 MNHEY, CDR2 SMNVEV (reference sequence). This CDR3 comprises 14 residues. Trimming left V 0 bases short and J 5 bases short, with 11 bases between. CDR3 residues: CASSLSRQGHEQYF. CDR3 in DNA: TGTGCCAGCAGTTTATCGAGGCAGGGCCACGAGCAGTACTTC.

The V call is TRBV28, the J call TRBJ1-2; TRBD1 matches 8 bases. Germline-derived CDR1 and CDR2 are MDHEN and SYDVKM. CDR3 length: 15 residues. Trimming removed 6 bases from V and 5 bases from J; junction bases left unmatched: 11. In DNA, the CDR3 is TGTGCCAGCAGACCCGCAGGGGGCGCAGGGTATGGCTACACCTTC. Translation gives CASRPAGGAGYGYTF.

This clone was counted at least ten times. The rearrangement joins TRBV30 to TRBJ2-2; TRBD1 aligns across 8 bases. Germline values: CDR1 GTSNPN, CDR2 SVGIG (reference sequence). The junction had 9 bases not matched to a gene; V was cut back by 2 bases and J by 4 bases. There are 16 residues in the CDR3. In DNA, the CDR3 is TGTGCCTGGAGTCTCGGCAGGACAGGGCTCACCGGGGAGCTGTTTTTT. It codes for CAWSLGRTGLTGELFF.

Only a few counts were recorded for this clone. Within the sample, other DNA sequences also encode this same CDR3. The chain uses TRBV7-9 and TRBJ2-5, with a possible D match to TRBD2 (6 bases). Trimming took 0 bases from V and 5 from J, leaving 10 bases between them. Germline V gene sequence: CDR1 SEHNR, CDR2 FQNEAQ (reference sequence). The CDR3 spans 14 residues. This chain's CDR3 is CASSLAGGLETQYF. CDR3 coding DNA: TGTGCCAGCAGCTTAGCGGGGGGTCTGGAGACCCAGTACTTC.

This clone occurred a few times. This rearrangement joins TRBV10-1 to TRBJ2-3; a possible D gene is TRBD1 (5 bases). Trimming took off 2 bases at V and 8 bases at J, with 5 bases between the two ends. CDR3 length: 11 residues. Germline loops: CDR1 WNHNN, CDR2 SYGVQD (reference sequence). The CDR3 loop is CASSERGTQYF. CDR3 in DNA: TGCGCCAGCAGTGAGAGGGGTACGCAGTATTTT.